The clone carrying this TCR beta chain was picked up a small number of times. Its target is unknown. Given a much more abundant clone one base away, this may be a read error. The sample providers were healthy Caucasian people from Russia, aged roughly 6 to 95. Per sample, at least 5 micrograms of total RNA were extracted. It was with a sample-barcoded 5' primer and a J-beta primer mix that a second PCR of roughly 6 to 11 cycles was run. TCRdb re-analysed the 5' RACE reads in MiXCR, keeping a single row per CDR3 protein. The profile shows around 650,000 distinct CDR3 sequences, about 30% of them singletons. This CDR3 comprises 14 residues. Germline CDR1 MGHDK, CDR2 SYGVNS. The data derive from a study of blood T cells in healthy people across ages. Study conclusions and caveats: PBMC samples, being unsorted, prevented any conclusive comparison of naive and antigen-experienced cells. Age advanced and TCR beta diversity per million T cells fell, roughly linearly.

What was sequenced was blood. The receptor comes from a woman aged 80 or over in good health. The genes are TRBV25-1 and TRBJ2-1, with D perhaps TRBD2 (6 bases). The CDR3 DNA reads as TGTGCCGGCAGTGAATTCCCCGGGAGCGGGGAGCAGTTCTTC. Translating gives CAGSEFPGSGEQFF.